This TCR beta chain derives from a study of T-cell memory formation after mild COVID-19. Study context: TCR clusters were largely donor specific.

The germline V and J ends were trimmed by 4 bases and 0 bases, with 18 bases remaining between them. Germline lookup yields CDR1 MNHEY and CDR2 SVGAGI. The CDR3 has 18 residues. From the 5' RACE reads, TCRdb called clonotypes with MiXCR, one entry per CDR3 protein. Of 50,000 or so distinct CDR3 sequences in the sample, 25% to 30% were seen once. This chain uses TRBV6-5 with TRBJ2-2; no clear D gene. The sequencing sample was made of PBMCs or a T cell subset sorted from them (not recorded which). The TCR sequence derives from a young man who had mild COVID-19 (a few samples of this study predate the infection). Cell type and time point are not known. The CDR3 is CASSSRVRRHANTGELFF. The CDR3 region has the DNA TGTGCCAGCAGTTCCCGAGTGAGACGGCACGCGAACACCGGGGAGCTGTTTTTT.